Each of the 18 T cell receptor beta chains below was sequenced from the same sample in a study of cytomegalovirus exposure and HLA in healthy donors. Primers for the PCR totalled 60 Vbeta and 13 Jbeta. The data were produced by immunoSEQ multiplex PCR, yet TCRdb's version contains in-frame clones alone and is incomplete. Of 100,000 to 150,000 clones listed, over 70% were seen once; the top ten hold under 3.5%. What was sequenced was PBMCs. The receptors derive from a woman aged 50 to 60 in good health and CMV-seronegative.

V is TRBV6-1 and J is TRBJ2-7; 10 bases fit TRBD1. The V gene's germline CDR1 is MNHNS and CDR2 SASEGT. J gave up 7 bases and V 8 bases, and 8 bases lay outside the gene matches. There are 13 residues in the CDR3. CDR3 loop: CASGRDRGEEQYF. The CDR3 nucleotides are TGTGCCAGCGGCCGGGACAGGGGTGAAGAGCAGTACTTC.

The genes are TRBV7-8 and TRBJ2-1; the match to TRBD1 covers 11 bases. The CDR3 is 15 amino acids. CDR1 and CDR2 (germline): SGHVS, FQNEAQ. J lost 9 bases, V lost 5 bases, and 9 bases had no gene match. CDR3 nucleotides: TGTGCCAGCAGCCAGGGACAGGGGGTTAACGTTGAGCAGTTCTTC. Its translation: CASSQGQGVNVEQFF.

The chain couples TRBV5-1 to TRBJ1-2; TRBD1 matches at 10 bases. Germline trimming cut 3 bases from V and 8 bases from J; bases unmatched to any gene: 7. From germline, CDR1 is SGHRS and CDR2 YFSETQ. The CDR3 consists of 14 residues. The CDR3 loop reads CASSYGTGAPGYTF. The DNA of the CDR3 is TGCGCCAGCAGCTATGGGACAGGGGCCCCCGGCTACACCTTC.

The chain combines TRBV2 with TRBJ1-4; 7 bases match TRBD1. The CDR3 covers 14 residues. Per germline, CDR1 SNHLY and CDR2 FYNNEI. Germline trimming cut 0 bases from V and 8 bases from J; bases unmatched to any gene: 3. The CDR3 is CASSEALRGEKLFF. Written as DNA, the CDR3 is TGTGCCAGCAGTGAAGCCCTCAGGGGGGAAAAACTGTTTTTT.

CDR3 in amino acids: CASQQVDYGYTF. The CDR3 bases are TGTGCCAGCCAGCAGGTGGACTATGGCTACACCTTC. The chain uses TRBV2 and TRBJ1-2, with D hard to call. Per germline, CDR1 SNHLY and CDR2 FYNNEI. Trimming left V 8 bases short and J 3 bases short, with 10 bases between. The CDR3 sequence is 12 residues long.

The rearrangement uses TRBV11-1 and TRBJ2-1; 12 nucleotides align to TRBD1. CDR3 length: 12 residues. CDR1 and CDR2 from the germline V gene are SGHAT and FQDESV (reference sequence). Trimming at V came to 5 bases and at J to 15 bases, leaving 5 bases not matched to a gene. CDR3 in DNA: TGTGCCAGCAGCGGGGGACAGGGGGCCCGGTTCTTC. It is translated as CASSGGQGARFF. Variable domain in full (rest from reference TRBV11-1 and TRBJ2-1): EAEVAQSPRYKITEKSQAVAFWCDPISGHATLYWYRQILGQGPELLVQFQDESVVDDSQLPKDRFSAERLKGVDSTLKIQPAELGDSAMYLCASSGGQGARFFGPGTRLTVL.

This sequence joins TRBV19 and TRBJ2-1; D remains ambiguous. This CDR3 is 15 amino acids long. V was clipped by 3 bases and J by 0 bases, with 9 bases between them. CDR1 and CDR2 (germline): LNHDA, SQIVND (reference sequence). For the CDR3, the DNA is TGTGCCAGTAGTATTGCGCTCGACTCCTACAATGAGCAGTTCTTC. Its protein product is CASSIALDSYNEQFF.

For this clone: At one boundary the junction diverges from the germline segment, which might be a read error. V is TRBV7-9 and J is TRBJ1-1; D perhaps matches TRBD1 (6 bases). The CDR3 is 17 residues long. Germline V gives CDR1 SEHNR, CDR2 FQNEAQ (reference sequence). The CDR3 spells CSSSLDMGQGSNTEAFF. The CDR3 DNA sequence: TGTTCCAGCAGCTTAGACATGGGTCAGGGGTCGAACACTGAAGCTTTCTTT.

V usage is TRBV19 and J usage is TRBJ2-1; 8 nucleotides match TRBD2. Unmatched junction bases numbered 9, after V lost 8 bases and J lost 3 bases. There are 15 residues in the CDR3. Germline V CDR1 and CDR2: LNHDA, SQIVND (reference sequence). The CDR3 is CASLHSAGVYNEQFF. The CDR3 bases are TGTGCCAGTTTACACTCAGCGGGAGTCTACAATGAGCAGTTCTTC.

This clone was observed a single time. The chain links TRBV18 to TRBJ1-3; 9 nucleotides align to TRBD1. Germline CDR1 and CDR2: KGHSH and LQKENI. This CDR3 region has 15 residues. V shed 3 bases, J shed 5 bases, and the junction held 5 bases outside the gene matches. In nucleotides, the CDR3 is TGTGCCAGCTCACCCCCGGGACAGGGTCGAAACACCATATATTTT. Translation gives CASSPPGQGRNTIYF.

The table lists this clone with a few counts. V and J are TRBV27 and TRBJ2-5; 9 bases agree with TRBD2. V shed 6 bases, J shed 2 bases, and the junction held 1 base outside the gene matches. The CDR3 is 13 amino acids. CDR1 is MNHEY and CDR2 is SMNVEV in the germline V gene (reference sequence). The CDR3 reads CASRLAGQETQYF. For the CDR3, the DNA is TGTGCCAGCAGACTAGCGGGTCAAGAGACCCAGTACTTC.

The chain joins TRBV2 to TRBJ1-2, with 7 bases fitting TRBD1. CDR1 and CDR2 from the germline V gene are SNHLY and FYNNEI. V lost 7 bases, J lost 4 bases, and 12 bases stayed unmatched. The CDR3 contains 15 residues. The CDR3 sequence is CASKGGTATFYGYTF. Here the CDR3 DNA reads TGTGCCAGCAAAGGAGGGACAGCGACGTTCTATGGCTACACCTTC.

The chain employs TRBV7-9 and TRBJ2-7, with D maybe TRBD1 (6 bases). The V gene lost 5 bases and the J gene lost 4 bases, with 12 bases spanning the gap. There are 13 residues in the CDR3. CDR1 is SEHNR and CDR2 is FQNEAQ in the germline V gene (reference sequence). CDR3 amino acids: CASSPGQLYEQYF. CDR3 nucleotides: TGTGCCAGCAGCCCGGGACAACTTTACGAGCAGTACTTC.

This clone showed up just a few times. The rearrangement joins TRBV25-1 to TRBJ1-1; the match to TRBD1 covers 8 bases. The CDR3 contains 13 residues. Trimming at V came to 6 bases and at J to 4 bases, leaving 4 bases not matched to a gene. Germline V CDR1 and CDR2: MGHDK, SYGVNS. The CDR3 DNA follows: TGTGCCAGCAGAGGACAGGGTCGCACTGAAGCTTTCTTT. Protein sequence: CASRGQGRTEAFF.

V and J are TRBV28 and TRBJ2-3; a possible D gene is TRBD2 (6 bases). The germline V gene has CDR1 MDHEN and CDR2 SYDVKM. Trimming removed 7 bases from V and 2 bases from J, with 13 bases in between. CDR3 size: 14 residues. Written as DNA, the CDR3 is TGTGCCAGCATGGGAGCGGGCAACACAGATACGCAGTATTTT. Its protein is CASMGAGNTDTQYF. The full variable domain, completed using reference TRBV28 and TRBJ2-3, is DVKVTQSSRYLVKRTGEKVFLECVQDMDHENMFWYRQDPGLGLRLIYFSYDVKMKEKGDIPEGYSVSREKKERFSLILESASTNQTSMYLCASMGAGNTDTQYFGPGTRLTVL.

This clone was recorded once. This CDR3 reads CASSVDADWANSPLHF. The CDR3 bases are TGTGCCAGCAGCGTAGATGCGGACTGGGCCAATTCACCCCTCCACTTT. The V and J genes are TRBV9 and TRBJ1-6; no reliable D call. CDR1 is SGDLS and CDR2 is YYNGEE in the germline V gene. V dropped 0 bases and J dropped 7 bases, with 14 bases sitting between them. This CDR3 is built from 16 residues.

This clone was observed a handful of times. V usage is TRBV11-2 and J usage is TRBJ2-7, with 14 positions matching TRBD2. J gave up 3 bases and V 1 base, and 2 bases lay outside the gene matches. The CDR3 is made up of 16 amino acids. The V gene's germline CDR1 is SGHAT and CDR2 FQNNGV. CDR3 DNA sequence: TGTGCCAGCAGCTTAGGGGGACTAGCGGGAGTCTACGAGCAGTACTTC. Amino acid sequence: CASSLGGLAGVYEQYF.

This clone turned up a few times. The gene calls are TRBV20-1 and TRBJ1-1, with D tentatively TRBD1 (6 bases). The V end lost 5 bases, the J end lost 8 bases, and 6 bases lay between the germline ends. The CDR3 consists of 9 residues. Per germline, CDR1 DFQATT and CDR2 SNEGSKA (reference sequence). For the CDR3, the DNA is TGCAGTGCTGGGACAGAAGCTTTCTTT. This codes for CSAGTEAFF.